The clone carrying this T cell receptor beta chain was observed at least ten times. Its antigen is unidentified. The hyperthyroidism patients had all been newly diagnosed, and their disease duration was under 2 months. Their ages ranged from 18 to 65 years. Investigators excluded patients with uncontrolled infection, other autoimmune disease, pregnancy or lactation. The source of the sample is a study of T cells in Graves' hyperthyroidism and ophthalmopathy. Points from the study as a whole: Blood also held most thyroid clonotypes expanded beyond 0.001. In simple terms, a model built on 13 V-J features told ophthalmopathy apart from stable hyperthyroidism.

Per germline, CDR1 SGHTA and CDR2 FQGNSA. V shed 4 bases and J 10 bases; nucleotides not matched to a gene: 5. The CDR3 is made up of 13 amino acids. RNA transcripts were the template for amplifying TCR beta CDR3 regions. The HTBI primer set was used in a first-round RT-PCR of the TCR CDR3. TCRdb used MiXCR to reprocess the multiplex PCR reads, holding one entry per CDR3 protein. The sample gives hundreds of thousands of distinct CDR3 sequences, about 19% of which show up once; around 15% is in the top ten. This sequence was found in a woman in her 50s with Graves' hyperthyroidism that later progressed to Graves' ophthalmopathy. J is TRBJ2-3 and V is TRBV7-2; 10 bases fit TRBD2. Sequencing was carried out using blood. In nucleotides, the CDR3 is TGTGCCAGCAGCTCCAAAGCGGGGGGGCCGCAGTATTTT. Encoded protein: CASSSKAGGPQYF.